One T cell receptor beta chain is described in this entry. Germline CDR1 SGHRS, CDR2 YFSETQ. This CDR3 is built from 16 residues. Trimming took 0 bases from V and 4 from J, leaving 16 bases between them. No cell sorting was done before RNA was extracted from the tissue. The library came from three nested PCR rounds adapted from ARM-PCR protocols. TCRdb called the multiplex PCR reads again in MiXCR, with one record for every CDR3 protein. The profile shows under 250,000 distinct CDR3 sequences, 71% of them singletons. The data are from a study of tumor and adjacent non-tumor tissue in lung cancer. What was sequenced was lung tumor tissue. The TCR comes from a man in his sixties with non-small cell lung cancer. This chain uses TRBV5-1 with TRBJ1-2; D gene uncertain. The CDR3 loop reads CASSLGGGSPAYGYTF. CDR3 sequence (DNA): TGCGCCAGCAGCTTGGGAGGCGGCAGCCCTGCCTATGGCTACACCTTC.